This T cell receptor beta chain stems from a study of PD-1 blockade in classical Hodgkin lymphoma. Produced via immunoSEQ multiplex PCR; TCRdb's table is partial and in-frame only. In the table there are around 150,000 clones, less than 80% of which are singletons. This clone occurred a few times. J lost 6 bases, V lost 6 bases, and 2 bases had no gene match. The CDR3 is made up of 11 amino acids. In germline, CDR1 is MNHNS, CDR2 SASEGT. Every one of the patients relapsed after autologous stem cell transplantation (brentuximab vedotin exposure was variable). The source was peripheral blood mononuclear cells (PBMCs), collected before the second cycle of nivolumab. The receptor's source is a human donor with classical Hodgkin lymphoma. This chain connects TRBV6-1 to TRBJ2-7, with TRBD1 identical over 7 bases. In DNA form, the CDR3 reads TGTGCCAGCAGGACAGGGTCCGAGCAGTACTTC. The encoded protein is CASRTGSEQYF.